A single sample is the source of the 27 T cell receptor beta chains below, sequenced in a study of control samples from healthy donors and cancer patients. Assay: immunoSEQ multiplex PCR; the TCRdb copy retains only in-frame clones and omits some. Here the sample spans 130,000 to 150,000 clones, about nine tenths being singletons. The material sequenced was blood. The source of these receptors is a man aged 25 to 45 in good health.

Of note for this clone: The junction departs from the called germline gene at one end, perhaps through a read error. This chain connects TRBV7-9 to TRBJ2-4; TRBD2 agrees at 14 bases. Germline V CDR1 and CDR2: SEHNR, FQNEAQ (reference sequence). This CDR3 region has 17 residues. The CDR3 is CASSAPGLAGVGNIQYF. CDR3 in DNA: TGTGCCAGCAGCGCTCCGGGACTAGCGGGAGTCGGAAACATTCAGTATTTC.

J is TRBJ2-7 and V is TRBV6-6; D tentatively reads TRBD1 or TRBD2 (5 bases each). Germline V gene sequence: CDR1 MNHNY, CDR2 SVGAGI (reference sequence). There are 13 residues in the CDR3. The ends were cut back, 6 bases at V and 8 bases at J, with 17 bases in the middle. CDR3 nucleotide sequence: TGTGCCAGCAGCGGGACCTACTACGCGAAGCAGTACTTC. Its protein is CASSGTYYAKQYF.

The rearrangement joins TRBV6-6 to TRBJ2-1, with D perhaps TRBD1 (5 bases). V lost 2 bases to trimming and J lost 2 bases, with 13 bases between them. This CDR3 is built from 16 residues. In germline, CDR1 is MNHNY, CDR2 SVGAGI (reference sequence). CDR3 protein: CASSYRWGETYNEQFF. CDR3 in DNA: TGTGCCAGCAGTTACCGGTGGGGCGAGACCTACAATGAGCAGTTCTTC.

The chain joins TRBV19 to TRBJ1-4; D remains ambiguous. The germline CDR1 and CDR2 sequences are LNHDA and SQIVND (reference sequence). This CDR3 is 14 amino acids long. V shed 5 bases and J shed 6 bases, with 13 bases lying between them. CDR3: CASSAGMEYEKLFF. The CDR3 nucleotides are TGTGCCAGTAGTGCGGGGATGGAGTATGAAAAACTGTTTTTT.

The V call is TRBV9, the J call TRBJ1-1, with 11 bases lining up with TRBD1. V dropped 3 bases and J dropped 5; count of bases not matched to a gene: 15. CDR1 and CDR2 (germline): SGDLS, YYNGEE. This CDR3 has 18 amino acids. The CDR3 spells CASSALIRTGGEATEAFF. The CDR3, as DNA: TGTGCCAGCAGCGCACTCATAAGGACAGGGGGCGAAGCGACTGAAGCTTTCTTT. Full variable domain (remainder filled in from reference TRBV9 and TRBJ1-1): DSGVTQTPKHLITATGQRVTLRCSPRSGDLSVYWYQQSLDQGLQFLIQYYNGEERAKGNILERFSAQQFPDLHSELNLSSLELGDSALYFCASSALIRTGGEATEAFFGQGTRLTVV.

The V and J genes are TRBV19 and TRBJ2-5; tentatively, D is TRBD2 (6 bases). V was trimmed by 4 bases and J by 1 base, leaving 13 bases between them. This CDR3 is built from 15 residues. The germline V gene encodes CDR1 LNHDA and CDR2 SQIVND (reference sequence). CDR3: CASSTGLAPQETQYF. The CDR3 DNA reads as TGTGCCAGTAGTACGGGACTCGCTCCCCAAGAGACCCAGTACTTC.

The J gene is TRBJ1-1, the V gene TRBV10-3, with a weak D call TRBD1 (5 bases). V shed 7 bases and J shed 10 bases, with 13 bases lying between them. The CDR3 is made up of 11 amino acids. The V gene's germline CDR1 is ENHRY and CDR2 SYGVKD. This CDR3 reads CAIKGEPGAFF. The CDR3 DNA sequence: TGTGCCATCAAAGGGGAACCGGGAGCTTTCTTT.

The chain carries TRBV7-9 and TRBJ1-2; TRBD1 aligns across 7 bases. CDR3 length: 13 amino acids. Germline V gives CDR1 SEHNR, CDR2 FQNEAQ (reference sequence). V shed 5 bases, J shed 8 bases, and the junction held 8 bases outside the gene matches. CDR3 protein: CASSPGQAWGYTF. The DNA of the CDR3 is TGTGCCAGCAGCCCAGGACAGGCCTGGGGCTACACCTTC.

The chain couples TRBV28 to TRBJ2-3; 8 nucleotides line up with TRBD1. J was trimmed by 3 bases and V by 6 bases; bases with no gene match: 11. This CDR3 is 16 amino acids long. In germline, CDR1 is MDHEN, CDR2 SYDVKM. The CDR3 reads CASRTQPGGQTDTQYF. The DNA of the CDR3 is TGTGCCAGCAGGACCCAACCAGGGGGCCAGACAGATACGCAGTATTTT.

This clone occurred a few times. The sample carries other DNA sequences with the same CDR3. The chain couples TRBV2 to TRBJ1-1; D is possibly TRBD1 (5 bases). CDR1 and CDR2 from the germline V gene are SNHLY and FYNNEI. Deletions cut 5 bases from V and 3 bases from J, with 16 bases between. The CDR3 runs 15 residues. The CDR3 DNA reads as TGTGCCAGCAGTCCAACAGGTTACGAAGACACTGAAGCTTTCTTT. Encoded protein: CASSPTGYEDTEAFF.

The genes are TRBV24-1 and TRBJ2-1; possibly TRBD2 for D (5 bases). Germline CDR1 and CDR2: KGHDR and SFDVKD. Trimming took 1 base from V and 1 from J, leaving 10 bases between them. The CDR3 loop spans 16 amino acids. For the CDR3, the DNA is TGTGCCACCAGTGATTTCACGGGAAGTTCCTACAATGAGCAGTTCTTC. Translation gives CATSDFTGSSYNEQFF.

The chain is built from TRBV6-4 and TRBJ2-1; D gene uncertain. The CDR3 is made up of 13 amino acids. V was clipped by 0 bases and J by 5 bases, with 5 bases between them. CDR1 is MRHNA, CDR2 SNTAGT, per germline. The CDR3 is CASSDSRNNEQFF. The CDR3 DNA is TGTGCCAGCAGTGACTCGCGAAACAATGAGCAGTTCTTC.

The chain employs TRBV24-1 and TRBJ2-1, with TRBD2 matching 9 bases. In germline, CDR1 is KGHDR, CDR2 SFDVKD. Trimming removed 2 bases from V and 16 bases from J; junction bases left unmatched: 17. CDR3 length equals 16 residues. The CDR3 DNA follows: TGTGCCACCAGTGATTCCCCTTGGCTAGCGGGATATCAAATTTTCTTC. Translating it yields CATSDSPWLAGYQIFF.

The chain joins TRBV15 to TRBJ2-3; 7 bases map to TRBD1. The V gene end was trimmed by 1 base and the J gene end by 4 bases; junction bases not matched to a gene: 2. This CDR3 comprises 14 residues. Germline lookup yields CDR1 LNHNV and CDR2 YYDKDF (reference sequence). The CDR3 DNA reads TGTGCCACCAGCAGAGCAACAGGGGCAGATACGCAGTATTTT. Translation: CATSRATGADTQYF.

The chain couples TRBV10-3 to TRBJ2-7; D call uncertain. Trimming shortened V by 1 base and J by 2 bases, and 9 bases separated the two germline ends. In germline, CDR1 is ENHRY, CDR2 SYGVKD. CDR3 length: 14 residues. The CDR3: CAISEFGGTYEQYF. The CDR3 nucleotides are TGTGCCATCAGTGAGTTCGGTGGAACCTACGAGCAGTACTTC.

This chain links TRBV3-1 (or the pseudogene TRBV3-2) with TRBJ2-3, with D maybe TRBD2 (6 bases). V lost 7 bases to trimming and J lost 0 bases, with 17 bases between them. The CDR3 is made up of 16 amino acids. Germline values: CDR1 LGHDT, CDR2 YNNKEL (reference sequence). CDR3 region: CASTSHPGGSTDTQYF. Here the CDR3 DNA reads TGTGCCAGCACTTCGCATCCCGGGGGAAGCACAGATACGCAGTATTTT.

The chain employs TRBV6-4 and TRBJ1-6; 7 nucleotides line up with TRBD1. The germline CDR1 and CDR2 sequences are MRHNA and SNTAGT. The ends lost 5 bases at V and 5 bases at J; junction bases unmatched: 3. The CDR3 runs 14 residues. CDR3 sequence (DNA): TGTGCCAGCAGTAGGGACAGCAATAATTCACCCCTCCACTTT. Its translation is CASSRDSNNSPLHF.

This chain connects TRBV11-3 to TRBJ2-7; TRBD2 matches at 7 bases. The CDR3 spans 16 residues. V was pared by 2 bases and J by 5 bases, with 12 bases of the junction left unmatched. Germline V CDR1 and CDR2: SGHNT, YENEEA. The CDR3 loop is CASSLPWTGGVHEQYF. CDR3 bases: TGTGCCAGCAGCTTACCGTGGACGGGAGGCGTCCACGAGCAGTACTTC.

The rearrangement uses TRBV7-9 and TRBJ2-5; the match to TRBD2 covers 9 bases. The CDR3 totals 19 residues. V gave up 1 base and J gave up 6 bases; unmatched junction bases: 18. Germline CDR1 reads SEHNR; CDR2 reads FQNEAQ (reference sequence). CDR3 sequence reads: CASSLVGPLDSGSLKTQYF. As DNA, the CDR3 is TGTGCCAGCAGCTTAGTAGGGCCCCTTGATAGCGGGAGTTTGAAGACCCAGTACTTC. The full variable domain, rest sourced from reference TRBV7-9 and TRBJ2-5, is DTGVSQNPRHKITKRGQNVTFRCDPISEHNRLYWYRQTLGQGPEFLTYFQNEAQLEKSRLLSDRFSAERPKGSFSTLEIQRTEQGDSAMYLCASSLVGPLDSGSLKTQYFGPGTRLLVL.

This chain joins TRBV7-2 and TRBJ1-1; D might be TRBD1 (5 bases). The CDR3 contains 13 residues. Trimming removed 3 bases at V and 5 bases at J, with 10 bases between. CDR1 SGHTA and CDR2 FQGNSA come from the germline V gene. The CDR3 region has the DNA TGTGCCAGCAGCTTCGACGGGGGAACTGAAGCTTTCTTT. The encoded protein is CASSFDGGTEAFF. Variable domain in full (rest from reference TRBV7-2 and TRBJ1-1): GAGVSQSPSNKVTEKGKDVELRCDPISGHTALYWYRQSLGQGLEFLIYFQGNSAPDKSGLPSDRFSAERTGGSVSTLTIQRTQQEDSAVYLCASSFDGGTEAFFGQGTRLTVV.

This chain uses TRBV25-1 with TRBJ2-1, with unresolved D. V was cut by 4 bases and J by 12 bases, with 22 bases left in between. The CDR3 is 15 amino acids. CDR1 MGHDK and CDR2 SYGVNS come from the germline V gene. The CDR3 DNA reads TGTGCCAGCAGTGGACAAGGGCTAGATCACAATCGGCAGTTCTTC. Translated, it gives CASSGQGLDHNRQFF.

The CDR3 region is CASSLQGLAGGPSTGELFF. For the CDR3, the DNA is TGTGCCAGCAGCTTACAGGGACTAGCGGGAGGGCCGAGTACCGGGGAGCTGTTTTTT. This chain uses TRBV11-3 with TRBJ2-2, with 16 bases matching TRBD2. CDR1 SGHNT and CDR2 YENEEA come from the germline V gene. With V trimmed by 2 bases and J by 5 bases, 8 bases remained unmatched. The CDR3 is 19 residues long.

The V call is TRBV6-5, the J call TRBJ1-2; no clear D. The CDR3 loop spans 11 amino acids. Per the germline V gene, CDR1 is MNHEY and CDR2 is SVGAGI. The V end was cut by 7 bases, the J end by 6 bases, with 9 bases between. Here the CDR3 reads CASISWDGYTF. The CDR3 region has the DNA TGTGCCAGCATCTCCTGGGATGGCTACACCTTC.

The CDR3 is CASSPDMETQYF. The CDR3 DNA follows: TGTGCCAGCAGCCCCGACATGGAGACCCAGTACTTC. This sequence joins TRBV7-6 and TRBJ2-5; no firm D call. This CDR3 spans 12 amino acids. CDR1 SGHVS and CDR2 FNYEAQ come from the germline V gene. The V end was cut by 5 bases, the J end by 5 bases, with 9 bases between.

The count of this clone is one. This chain connects TRBV30 to TRBJ2-7; 7 bases match TRBD2. Germline V gives CDR1 GTSNPN, CDR2 SVGIG (reference sequence). V trimming: 8 bases; J trimming: 5 bases; junction bases outside the gene matches: 12. The CDR3 totals 13 residues. The CDR3 region is CARKAGSRNEQYF. CDR3 DNA: TGTGCCCGAAAAGCGGGGAGCAGAAACGAGCAGTACTTC. The full variable domain, in which reference TRBV30 and TRBJ2-7 provide the parts outside the CDR3, is SQTIHQWPATLVQPVGSPLSLECTVEGTSNPNLYWYRQAAGRGLQLLFYSVGIGQISSEVPQNLSASRPQDRQFILSSKKLLLSDSGFYLCARKAGSRNEQYFGPGTRLTVT.

J is TRBJ2-3 and V is TRBV30, with D uncertain. CDR3 size: 15 residues. V was pared by 5 bases and J by 2 bases, with 17 bases between. Germline loops: CDR1 GTSNPN, CDR2 SVGIG (reference sequence). The CDR3 spells CAWSRASDDTDTQYF. The CDR3 DNA sequence: TGTGCCTGGTCTAGGGCTAGTGATGACACAGATACGCAGTATTTT.

This chain joins TRBV2 and TRBJ2-5, with a weak D call TRBD2 (6 bases). The V end was cut by 7 bases, the J end by 5 bases, with 11 bases between. CDR1 is SNHLY, CDR2 FYNNEI, per germline. This CDR3 is built from 12 residues. The CDR3 DNA sequence: TGTGCCAGCAAAAGGGAGGCGGAGACCCAGTACTTC. Protein: CASKREAETQYF.